This T cell receptor (beta chain) was sequenced for a study of OX40 agonist ivuxolimab in advanced cancers. Study-wide context: Checkpoint inhibitors had been given previously to approximately 41% of patients.

Worth noting for this clone: Its antigen remains unidentified.

Findings and limits, study-wide: Normalized T-cell clonal expansion was also low in a subset of nonresponders. Clones of CD4+ and CD8+ blood T cells grew by week 6 at doses of 0.1 to 3.0 mg/kg.

TCRdb's table, derived via immunoSEQ multiplex PCR, lists solely in-frame clones and lacks some. The data show tens of thousands of clones, with about nine tenths seen just once and under 0.6% held by the top ten. The CDR3 is made up of 16 amino acids. The germline V gene encodes CDR1 MNHEY and CDR2 SMNVEV (reference sequence). Trimming removed 6 bases from V and 2 bases from J, with 17 bases in between. This clonotype originated in an adult with an advanced solid tumor such as melanoma, head and neck, liver or kidney cancer. The input for sequencing was CD4+ or CD8+ T cells sorted from blood, taken in a trial of the OX40 agonist ivuxolimab. J is TRBJ1-5 and V is TRBV27; no clear D gene. CDR3 loop: CASRSMTTSGNQPQHF. The CDR3 nucleotides are TGTGCCAGCAGATCAATGACAACCTCTGGCAATCAGCCCCAGCATTTT.